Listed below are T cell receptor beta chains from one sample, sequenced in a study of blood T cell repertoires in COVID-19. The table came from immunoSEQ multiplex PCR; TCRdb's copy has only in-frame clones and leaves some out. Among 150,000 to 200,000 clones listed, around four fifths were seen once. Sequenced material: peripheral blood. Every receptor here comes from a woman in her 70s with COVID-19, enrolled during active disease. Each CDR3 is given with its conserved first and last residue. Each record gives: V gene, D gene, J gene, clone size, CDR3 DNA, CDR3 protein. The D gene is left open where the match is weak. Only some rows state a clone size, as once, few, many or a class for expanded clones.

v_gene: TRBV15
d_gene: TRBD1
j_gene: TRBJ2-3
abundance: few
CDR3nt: TGTGCCACCAGCAGGGGACAGGGTTTAGGCACAGATACGCAGTATTTT
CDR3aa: CATSRGQGLGTDTQYF

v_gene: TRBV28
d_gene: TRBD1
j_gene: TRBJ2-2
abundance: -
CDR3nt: TGTGCCAGCAGTACGGGGTACAGGGGATCTACCGGGGAGCTGTTTTTT
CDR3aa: CASSTGYRGSTGELFF

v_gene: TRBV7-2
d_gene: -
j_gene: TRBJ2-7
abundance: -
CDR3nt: TGTGCCAGCAGCTTAGGATACAGGACCTACGAGCAGTACTTC
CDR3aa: CASSLGYRTYEQYF

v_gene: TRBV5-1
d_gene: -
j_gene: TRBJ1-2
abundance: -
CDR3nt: TGCGCCAGCAGCTTGGCCGAGGGAAACTATGGCTACACCTTC
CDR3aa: CASSLAEGNYGYTF

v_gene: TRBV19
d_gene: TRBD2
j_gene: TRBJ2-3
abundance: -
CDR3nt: TGTGCCAGTAGTCCCCTCCCGGGGGGGTGGACAGATACGCAGTATTTT
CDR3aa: CASSPLPGGWTDTQYF

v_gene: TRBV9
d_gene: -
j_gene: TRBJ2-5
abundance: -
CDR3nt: TGTGCCAGCAGCGTAGACGACGGGGAGACCCAGTACTTC
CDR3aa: CASSVDDGETQYF

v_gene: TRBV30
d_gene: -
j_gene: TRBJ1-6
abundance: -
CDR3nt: TGTGCCAGCTCCCCGGGACAAAGGACCCTCCACTTT
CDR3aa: CASSPGQRTLHF

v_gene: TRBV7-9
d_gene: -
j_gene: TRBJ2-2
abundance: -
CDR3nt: TGTGCCAGCAGCTTAGTTTGGACAACCACGAACACCGGGGAGCTGTTTTTT
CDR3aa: CASSLVWTTTNTGELFF

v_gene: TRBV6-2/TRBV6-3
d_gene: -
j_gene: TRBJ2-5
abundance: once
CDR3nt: TGTGCCAGCAGTCCGCGCGACAGGAGACAAGAGACCCAGTACTTC
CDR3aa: CASSPRDRRQETQYF

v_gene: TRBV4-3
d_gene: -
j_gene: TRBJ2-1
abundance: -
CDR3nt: TGCGCCAGCAGCCAAGAGAGGGCGGATGAGCAGTTCTTC
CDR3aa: CASSQERADEQFF

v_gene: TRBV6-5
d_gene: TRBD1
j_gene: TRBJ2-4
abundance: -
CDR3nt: TGTGCCAGTTGGGACAGGGGTATCGAAAACATTCAGTACTTC
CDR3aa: CASWDRGIENIQYF

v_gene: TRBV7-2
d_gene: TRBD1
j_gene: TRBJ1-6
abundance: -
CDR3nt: TGTGCCAGCAGCTCGGACAGGCTCGAGACTTCACCCCTCCACTTT
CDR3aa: CASSSDRLETSPLHF

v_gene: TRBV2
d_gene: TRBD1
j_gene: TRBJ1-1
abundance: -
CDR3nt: TGTGCCAGCAGTCGCACAGGGGGGAACACTGAAGCTTTCTTT
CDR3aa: CASSRTGGNTEAFF

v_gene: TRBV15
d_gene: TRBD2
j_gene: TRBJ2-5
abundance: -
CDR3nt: TGTGCCACCAGCTCTCGAAGCGGGAGGTGGGAGACCCAGTACTTC
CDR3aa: CATSSRSGRWETQYF

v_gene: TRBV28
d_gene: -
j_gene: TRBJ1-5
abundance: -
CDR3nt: TGTGCCAGCAGTTTCAGCAGGGGTCAGCCCCAGCATTTT
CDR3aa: CASSFSRGQPQHF

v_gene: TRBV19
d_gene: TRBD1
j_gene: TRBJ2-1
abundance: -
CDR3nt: TGTGCCAGTAGTCCCCGGACAGGGCAATACAATGAGCAGTTCTTC
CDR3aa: CASSPRTGQYNEQFF

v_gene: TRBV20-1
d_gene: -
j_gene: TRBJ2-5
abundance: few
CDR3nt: TGCAGTGCTAGTTATCTCCAAGAGACCCAGTACTTC
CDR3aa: CSASYLQETQYF

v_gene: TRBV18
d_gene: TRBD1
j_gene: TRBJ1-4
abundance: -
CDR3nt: TGTGCCAGCTCACCCCTGGGGACAGGGGCAAATGAAAAACTGTTTTTT
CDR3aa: CASSPLGTGANEKLFF

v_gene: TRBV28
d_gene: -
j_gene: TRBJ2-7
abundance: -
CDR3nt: TGTGCCAGCAGTTTTGGACAGTTAGCCTACGAGCAGTACTTC
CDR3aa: CASSFGQLAYEQYF

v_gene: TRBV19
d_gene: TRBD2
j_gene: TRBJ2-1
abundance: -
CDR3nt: TGTGCCAGTAGTATCGAGGTAGCGGGATCCAATGAGCAGTTCTTC
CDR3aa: CASSIEVAGSNEQFF

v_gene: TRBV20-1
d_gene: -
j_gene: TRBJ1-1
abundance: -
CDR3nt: TGCAGTGCTAGGCGTGACACTGAAGCTTTCTTT
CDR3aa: CSARRDTEAFF

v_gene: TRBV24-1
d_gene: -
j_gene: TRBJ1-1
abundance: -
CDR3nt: TGTGCCACCAGTATGGCAACGGGTGAAGCTTTCTTT
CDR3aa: CATSMATGEAFF

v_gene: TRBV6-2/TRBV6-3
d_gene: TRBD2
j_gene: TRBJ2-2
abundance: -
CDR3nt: TGTGCCAGCAGTAAGACTAGCGGGAGTGGAACCGGGGAGCTGTTTTTT
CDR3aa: CASSKTSGSGTGELFF

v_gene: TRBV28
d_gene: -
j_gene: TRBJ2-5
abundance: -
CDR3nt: TGTGCCAGCAATCCGACAGTGGAGGAGACCCAGTACTTC
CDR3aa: CASNPTVEETQYF

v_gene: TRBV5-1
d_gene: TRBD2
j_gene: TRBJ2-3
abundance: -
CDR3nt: TGCGCCAGCAGCCCCCCGGGAGGACTAGCGGGAAGCACAGATACGCAGTATTTT
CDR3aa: CASSPPGGLAGSTDTQYF

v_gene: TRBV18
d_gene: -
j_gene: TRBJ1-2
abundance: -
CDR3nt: TGTGCCAGCTCACCCCCGGACAGAAACTATGGCTACACCTTC
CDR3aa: CASSPPDRNYGYTF

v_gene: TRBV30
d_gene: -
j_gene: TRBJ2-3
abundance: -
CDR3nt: TGTGCCTGGAGGCCCGGAGATACGCAGTATTTT
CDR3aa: CAWRPGDTQYF

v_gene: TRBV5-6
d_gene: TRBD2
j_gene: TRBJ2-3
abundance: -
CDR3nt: TGTGCCAGCAGCTTGGGTCTAGCGGCTTCCACAGATACGCAGTATTTT
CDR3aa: CASSLGLAASTDTQYF

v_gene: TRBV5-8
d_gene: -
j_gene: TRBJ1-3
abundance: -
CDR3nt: TGTGCCAGCAGCTTGACGAGGAGAGGAAACACCATATATTTT
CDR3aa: CASSLTRRGNTIYF

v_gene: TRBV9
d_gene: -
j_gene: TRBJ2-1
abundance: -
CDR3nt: TGTGCCAGCAAGGAACCAAAGGGGTTTAGACAGGTACTGTTCTTC
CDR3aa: CASKEPKGFRQVLFF

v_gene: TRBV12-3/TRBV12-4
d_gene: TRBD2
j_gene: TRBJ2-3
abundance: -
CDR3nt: TGTGCCAGCAAGCTAGCGGGAAGGGATACGCAGTATTTT
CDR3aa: CASKLAGRDTQYF

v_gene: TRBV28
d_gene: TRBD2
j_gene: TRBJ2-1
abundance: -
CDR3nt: TGTGCCAGCCACCCGGGACTAGCGGGAACCAAGCAGTTCTTC
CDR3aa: CASHPGLAGTKQFF

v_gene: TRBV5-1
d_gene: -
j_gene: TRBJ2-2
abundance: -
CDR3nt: TGCGCCAGCAGCTCGGGACAGAACACCGGGGAGCTGTTTTTT
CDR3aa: CASSSGQNTGELFF

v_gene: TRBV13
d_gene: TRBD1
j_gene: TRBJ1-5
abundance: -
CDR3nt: TGTGCCAGCAGCTTAGGAGACAGGGGAGGTCAGCCCCAGCATTTT
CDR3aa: CASSLGDRGGQPQHF

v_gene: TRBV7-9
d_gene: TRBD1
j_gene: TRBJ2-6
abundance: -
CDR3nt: TGTGCCAGCAGCCTAGGGGGACAGGGGGCGCGAGGGGCCAACGTCCTGACTTTC
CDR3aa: CASSLGGQGARGANVLTF

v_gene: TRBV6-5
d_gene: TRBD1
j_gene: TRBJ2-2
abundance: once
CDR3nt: TGTGCCAGCCAACGGACAGGGAACACCGGGGAGCTGTTTTTT
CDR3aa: CASQRTGNTGELFF

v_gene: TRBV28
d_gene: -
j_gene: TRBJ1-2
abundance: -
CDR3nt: TGTGCCAGCAGTTATACTAGAGGGGGCTACACCTTC
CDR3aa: CASSYTRGGYTF

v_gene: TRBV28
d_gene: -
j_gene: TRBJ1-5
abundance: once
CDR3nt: TGTGCCAGCAGACAACCGGTGGGCATTCAGCCCCAGCATTTT
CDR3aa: CASRQPVGIQPQHF

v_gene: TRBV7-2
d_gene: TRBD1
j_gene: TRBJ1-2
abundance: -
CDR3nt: TGTGCCAGCAGCTTAGATATGGGACAGGGCCAAGGCTACACCTTC
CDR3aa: CASSLDMGQGQGYTF

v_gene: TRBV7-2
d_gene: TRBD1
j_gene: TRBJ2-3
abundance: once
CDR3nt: TGTGCCAGCAGCTTCGGGACAGGGGCTAATACGCAGTATTTT
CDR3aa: CASSFGTGANTQYF

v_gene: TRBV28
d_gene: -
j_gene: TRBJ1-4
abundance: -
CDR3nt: TGTGCCAGCAGCCCCGTAGGAGCAACTAATGAAAAACTGTTTTTT
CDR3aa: CASSPVGATNEKLFF

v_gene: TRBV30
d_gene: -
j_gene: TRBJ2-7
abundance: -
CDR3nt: TGTGCCTGGGGGGGCAACCTTCGAACCGAGCAGTACTTC
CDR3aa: CAWGGNLRTEQYF

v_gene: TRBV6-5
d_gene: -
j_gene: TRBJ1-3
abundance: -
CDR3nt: TGTGCCAGCGGGGCAGGGTCTGGAAACACCATATATTTT
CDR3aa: CASGAGSGNTIYF